This T cell receptor beta chain stems from a study of blood T cell repertoires in COVID-19. Study at large: The United States, Italy and Spain were the sources of the acute and convalescent COVID-19 samples. Nucleic acid was either cDNA or gDNA, and it came from T cells, B-cell-depleted T cells, or PBMCs.

In the source study's methods: Using reference gene primer amplification, nucleated cell counts were estimated. TCRdb's table, derived via immunoSEQ multiplex PCR, lists solely in-frame clones and lacks some. D and trimming come from the DNA, and the V and J calls and clone size come from that table. The top ten clones hold roughly 4.1% of a sample with 160,000 or so clones, roughly nine tenths of them seen once. V lost 8 bases, J lost 10 bases, and 14 bases lay in between. The CDR3 loop spans 11 amino acids. Per the germline V gene, CDR1 is MGHDK and CDR2 is SYGVNS. The sample comprised peripheral blood. The chain has TRBV25-1 and TRBJ1-1; tentative D call: TRBD1 (6 bases). The receptor was derived from a woman aged 65 to 85 with acute or convalescent COVID-19. CDR3 sequence reads: CASRLQGRAFF. The CDR3 DNA reads as TGTGCCAGCCGATTACAGGGCCGAGCTTTCTTT.